The rows below give T cell receptor beta chains drawn from one sample of a study of CD8 T cells in ankylosing spondylitis. TCRdb passed the 5' RACE reads through MiXCR, listing each CDR3 protein once. The profile shows about 500,000 distinct CDR3 sequences, roughly 12% of them singletons. What was sequenced was blood, either unsorted or a sorted T cell fraction (not recorded which). These receptors were obtained from a male donor with ankylosing spondylitis. CDR3s include the opening cysteine and the closing phenylalanine or tryptophan. A D gene is named only where the DNA matches it firmly. Expanded clones get a size class; other rows say once, few or many, or leave the size out.

v_call	d_call	j_call	clone_size	cdr3_nt	cdr3_aa
TRBV6-2/TRBV6-3	NA	TRBJ1-1	NA	TGTGCCAGCAGTTATTATTGGAGGACGGGTAACATGAACACTGAAGCTTTCTTT	CASSYYWRTGNMNTEAFF
TRBV20-1	NA	TRBJ2-1	few	TGCAGTGAGTATGGTCCCCGCAATGAGCAGTTCTTC	CSEYGPRNEQFF
TRBV12-3/TRBV12-4	NA	TRBJ1-1	NA	TGTGCCAGCACTCGAGGTGAAGCTTTCTTT	CASTRGEAFF
TRBV7-2	TRBD2	TRBJ2-5	few	TGTGCCAGCAGCCGGACTAGGTCCCAAGAGACCCAGTACTTC	CASSRTRSQETQYF
TRBV12-3/TRBV12-4	NA	TRBJ1-5	NA	TGTGCCAGCAGGGAGGGGAACAATCAGCCCCAGCATTTT	CASREGNNQPQHF
TRBV20-1	TRBD2	TRBJ2-5	few	TGCAGTGCTCGAGGCGGGGGAGAAGAGACCCAGTACTTC	CSARGGGEETQYF
TRBV5-1	TRBD2	TRBJ2-7	NA	TGCGCCAGCAGCTTGGACACCGGGACTAGCGGGAAATACGAGCAGTACTTC	CASSLDTGTSGKYEQYF
TRBV5-1	NA	TRBJ2-7	NA	TGCGCCAGCAGCTTGAATACTGGCCTCGAGCAGTACTTC	CASSLNTGLEQYF
TRBV7-9	TRBD1	TRBJ1-1	many	TGTGCCAGCACCGACAGGGGGAACACTGAAGCTTTCTTT	CASTDRGNTEAFF
TRBV7-9	TRBD1	TRBJ1-5	many	TGTGCCAGCAGCTCACAGGGGCATAGCAATCAGCCCCAGCATTTT	CASSSQGHSNQPQHF
TRBV20-1	NA	TRBJ2-3	many	TGCAGTGCTCAGATTGCGGGGTTCACTTCAACCTTCACAGATACGCAGTATTTT	CSAQIAGFTSTFTDTQYF
TRBV29-1	NA	TRBJ2-1	few	TGCAGCGTCCTCTGGGACCACTACAATGAGCAGTTCTTC	CSVLWDHYNEQFF
TRBV20-1	NA	TRBJ1-4	few	TGCAGTGCCTTTCTCACCGCAACTAATGAAAAACTGTTTTTT	CSAFLTATNEKLFF
TRBV12-3/TRBV12-4	TRBD1	TRBJ2-7	many	TGTGCCAGCAGTTCCGGGACAGAATCCTACGAGCAGTACTTC	CASSSGTESYEQYF
TRBV20-1	TRBD2	TRBJ2-3	many	TGCAGTGCTAGAGATGCGGGGGGGCCAGGCACAGATACGCAGTATTTT	CSARDAGGPGTDTQYF
TRBV18	TRBD1	TRBJ1-1	NA	TGTGCCAGCTCACCGGGACAGAGGATACCCAACACTGAAGCTTTCTTT	CASSPGQRIPNTEAFF
TRBV7-9	TRBD1	TRBJ1-2	few	TGTGCCAGCAGCTTAGCCTTTGGGACAGCCTATGGCTACACCTTC	CASSLAFGTAYGYTF
TRBV5-1	TRBD2	TRBJ2-1	few	TGCGCCAGCAGTTACGGACTAGCGGAAGCTTTTAGCTCCTACAATGAGCAGTTCTTC	CASSYGLAEAFSSYNEQFF
TRBV14	NA	TRBJ1-1	few	TGTGCCAGCAGCCAAGATTTAAGGGCGGGAGCTTTCTTT	CASSQDLRAGAFF
TRBV20-1	NA	TRBJ2-3	few	TGCAGTGCTACCTCCCCTAGCACTAGCACAGATACGCAGTATTTT	CSATSPSTSTDTQYF
TRBV29-1	TRBD1	TRBJ1-2	NA	TGCAGCGTTGAAGAAACAGGGGGCGGCTACACCTTC	CSVEETGGGYTF
TRBV20-1	NA	TRBJ2-2	few	TGCAGTGCTAGGGCCGGAGGAAGCACCGGGGAGCTGTTTTTT	CSARAGGSTGELFF
TRBV18	NA	TRBJ1-1	NA	TGTGCCAGCTCGCCGACCGGGACCCATGGGACTGAAGCTTTCTTT	CASSPTGTHGTEAFF
TRBV2	TRBD2	TRBJ2-1	NA	TGTGCCAGCAGTGAATTGGCTAGCGGGAGTGGTGCTGAGCAGTTCTTC	CASSELASGSGAEQFF
TRBV24-1	TRBD2	TRBJ2-3	NA	TGTGCCACCAGTGATAGGTCTAGCGGGGGCACAGATACGCAGTATTTT	CATSDRSSGGTDTQYF
TRBV6-2/TRBV6-3	NA	TRBJ1-5	NA	TGTGCCAGCAGGGTTGACCGGGGCAATCAGCCCCAGCATTTT	CASRVDRGNQPQHF
TRBV12-3/TRBV12-4	NA	TRBJ2-5	many	TGCGCCAGCAGCTTGGGCAGGGCAGAGACCCAGTACTTC	CASSLGRAETQYF
TRBV12-3/TRBV12-4	TRBD2	TRBJ2-5	few	TGTGCCAGCAGGGGGGCTAGCGGGGGCCAAGAGACCCAGTACTTC	CASRGASGGQETQYF
TRBV7-2	TRBD2	TRBJ2-1	few	TGTGCCAGCAGCGGGGGACTAGCGGGACTAGGGGAGCAGTTCTTC	CASSGGLAGLGEQFF
TRBV20-1	NA	TRBJ2-3	NA	TGCAGTGTTCAAGCTAGCAGGGACCCACTAGGCACAGATACGCAGTATTTT	CSVQASRDPLGTDTQYF
TRBV27	TRBD2	TRBJ2-3	few	TGTGCCAGCAGTGGAAGGACTAGCGGTAGCACAGATACGCAGTATTTT	CASSGRTSGSTDTQYF
TRBV5-1	NA	TRBJ2-2	many	TGCGCCAGCAGCTCGGACGTGCGGGAGCTGTTTTTT	CASSSDVRELFF
TRBV5-1	NA	TRBJ2-5	NA	TGCGCCAGCAGCGCCTTAACAGGGTATCAAGAGACCCAGTACTTC	CASSALTGYQETQYF
TRBV27	TRBD2	TRBJ2-7	few	TGTGCCAGCAGCCCGGGACTAGCGGCGACTCGATATTACGAGCAGTACTTC	CASSPGLAATRYYEQYF
TRBV3-1	NA	TRBJ2-2	few	TGTGCCAGCAGCCCAGCCCGGGGGCCCCCGGGGGAGCTGTTTTTT	CASSPARGPPGELFF
TRBV12-3/TRBV12-4	NA	TRBJ1-3	NA	TGTGCCAGCAGTTTATTCCTCTCTGGAAACACCATATATTTT	CASSLFLSGNTIYF
TRBV6-1	NA	TRBJ2-2	NA	TGTGCCAGCAGTGGCGTTTTGCAGGGGAACACCGGGGAGCTGTTTTTT	CASSGVLQGNTGELFF
TRBV7-2	NA	TRBJ1-2	few	TGTGCCAGCAGCTTTGTAGGGCTTAACTATGGCTACACCTTC	CASSFVGLNYGYTF
TRBV6-5	NA	TRBJ2-3	NA	TGTGCCAGCAGTTACCCTATGAGCAGGGCCTCTGGTGGCACAGATACGCAGTATTTT	CASSYPMSRASGGTDTQYF
TRBV20-1	TRBD1	TRBJ1-2	few	TGCAGTGCCGGGCCTACAGGGGCGGCCTATGGCTACACCTTC	CSAGPTGAAYGYTF
TRBV5-1	NA	TRBJ2-1	NA	TGCGCCAGTCAGTTAGCGGTGAGCTCTTACAATGAGCAGTTCTTC	CASQLAVSSYNEQFF
TRBV12-5	TRBD1	TRBJ2-3	NA	TGTGCTAGTGCTCCGGGACAGGGTTCAGATACGCAGTATTTT	CASAPGQGSDTQYF
TRBV10-3	NA	TRBJ2-1	NA	TGTGCCATCATGTTTGGGGCCCCCGGCTCCTACAATGAGCAGTTCTTC	CAIMFGAPGSYNEQFF
TRBV20-1	TRBD1	TRBJ1-6	few	TGCAGCCCAAACGCCGGGACAGGGGTTAATTCACCCCTCCACTTT	CSPNAGTGVNSPLHF
TRBV9	NA	TRBJ2-5	NA	TGTGCCAGCAGCCCCGTGGGGAGGCAAGAGACCCAGTACTTC	CASSPVGRQETQYF
TRBV6-1	NA	TRBJ2-6	NA	TGTGCCAGCAGGCGCTCTGGGGCCAACGTCCTGACTTTC	CASRRSGANVLTF
TRBV27	TRBD1	TRBJ2-1	NA	TGTGCCAGCAGTTTCTGGGACAGCAACAATGAGCAGTTCTTC	CASSFWDSNNEQFF
TRBV2	NA	TRBJ2-3	few	TGTGCCAGCAGTGGTCTTGGCGGAAACACAGATACGCAGTATTTT	CASSGLGGNTDTQYF
TRBV7-2	TRBD2	TRBJ2-3	few	TGTGCCAGCAGCTTACGGACTAGCGCACCAGATACGCAGTATTTT	CASSLRTSAPDTQYF
TRBV2	TRBD1	TRBJ1-5	few	TGTGCCGGACGACAGGGGATCGACCAGCCCCAGCATTTT	CAGRQGIDQPQHF
TRBV7-2	NA	TRBJ2-2	once	TGTGCCAGCAGCCGAGCCAGGGGGGGCACCGGGGAGCTGTTTTTT	CASSRARGGTGELFF
TRBV7-9	TRBD1	TRBJ2-3	few	TGTGCCAGCAGCTTAACAGACAGGGGGATTTGGACAGATACGCAGTATTTT	CASSLTDRGIWTDTQYF
TRBV27	NA	TRBJ2-2	NA	TGTGCCAGCAGTTTATGGGACCGCGGGGAGCTGTTTTTT	CASSLWDRGELFF